This TCR beta chain originates from a study of T cell responses to AZD1222 COVID-19 vaccine. Broader study findings: Unmutated variant regions are reportedly the target of nearly half of TCRs that are spike-specific.

Regarding this clone: Its antigen is not identified.

Here immunoSEQ multiplex PCR was the method, and the copy in TCRdb shows in-frame clones only, minus some. Here the sample spans roughly 120,000 clones, 70% to 90% being singletons. V lost 0 bases and J lost 4, with 7 bases in between. CDR1 and CDR2 (germline): SGHRS, YFSETQ. This CDR3 is 13 amino acids long. The V call is TRBV5-1, the J call TRBJ1-2; D unresolved. Sequenced here: peripheral blood, sampled on day 0 of MenACWY control vaccination. The TCR originated in an adult in good health. Written as DNA, the CDR3 is TGCGCCAGCAGCTTGGACAGTACCTATGGCTACACCTTC. Amino acids: CASSLDSTYGYTF.